The text below deals with one T cell receptor beta chain. These data come from a study of control samples from healthy donors and cancer patients. The V end lost 3 bases, the J end lost 3 bases, and 5 bases lay between the germline ends. The CDR3 consists of 13 residues. Only in-frame clones appear in the TCRdb table, and some are missing; sequencing was by immunoSEQ multiplex PCR. The table has about 31,000 clones, roughly 95% seen once. This TCR derives from a man in his fifties or sixties in good health. The rearrangement joins TRBV12-3 or TRBV12-4 to TRBJ2-2; D call uncertain. Source material: blood. The CDR3 region has the DNA TGTGCCAGCAGTTTTGGTCACACCGGGGAGCTGTTTTTT. It encodes CASSFGHTGELFF.